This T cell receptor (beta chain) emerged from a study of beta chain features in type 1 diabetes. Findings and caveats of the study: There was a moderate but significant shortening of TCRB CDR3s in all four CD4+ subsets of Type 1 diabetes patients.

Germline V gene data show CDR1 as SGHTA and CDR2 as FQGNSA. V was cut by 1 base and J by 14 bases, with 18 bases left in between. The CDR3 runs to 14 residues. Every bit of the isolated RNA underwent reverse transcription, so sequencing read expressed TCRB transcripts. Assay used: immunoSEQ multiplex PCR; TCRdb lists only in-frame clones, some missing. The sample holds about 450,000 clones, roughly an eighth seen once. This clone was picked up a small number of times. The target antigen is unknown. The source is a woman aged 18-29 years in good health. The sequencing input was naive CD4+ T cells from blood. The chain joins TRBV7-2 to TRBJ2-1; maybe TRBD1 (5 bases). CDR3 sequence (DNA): TGTGCCAGCAGCTTAGAGAGAATAACAGGTGTGGAGTTCTTC. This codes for CASSLERITGVEFF.